This T cell receptor beta chain was sequenced during a study of cytomegalovirus exposure and HLA in healthy donors. About the study: There were fewer than 500 genotyped donors. Of these, 81% fell in the genetic ancestry cluster associated with self-reported Caucasian donors.

Study-level results: Cytomegalovirus-associated status was assigned to fewer than 200 TCR beta chains. Near-uniform donor sequencing depth was presumed by presence/absence analyses. The authors later found most CMV-associated TCR beta chains appeared HLA-restricted.

The table lists this clone with a count of one. The antigen is unknown. Trimming removed 0 bases at V and 7 bases at J, with 14 bases between. Germline V gives CDR1 MNHEY, CDR2 SMNVEV (reference sequence). The CDR3 extends over 15 amino acids. The study ran its PCR with 60 Vbeta and 13 Jbeta primers. Assay: immunoSEQ multiplex PCR; the TCRdb copy retains only in-frame clones and omits some. This sample has under 120,000 clones, with about three quarters found just once. Sequenced material: PBMCs. This sequence joins TRBV27 and TRBJ2-3; a possible D gene is TRBD2 (6 bases). This sequence originates from a female donor in good health and CMV-seropositive. CDR3 sequence reads: CASSLSLWDSNTQYF. The DNA for the CDR3 is TGTGCCAGCAGTTTATCTCTTTGGGACTCCAATACGCAGTATTTT.